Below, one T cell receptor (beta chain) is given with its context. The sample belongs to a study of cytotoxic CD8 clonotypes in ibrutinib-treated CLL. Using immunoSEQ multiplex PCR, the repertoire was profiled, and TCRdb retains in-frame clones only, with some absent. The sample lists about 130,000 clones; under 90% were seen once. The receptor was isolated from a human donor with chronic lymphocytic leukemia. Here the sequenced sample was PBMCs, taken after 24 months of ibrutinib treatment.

CDR3 sequence (DNA): TGTGCCAGCAGACCAAGGACAGGGGCGAACACTGAAGCTTTCTTT. Translating gives CASRPRTGANTEAFF. V is TRBV5-4 and J is TRBJ1-1, with 9 bases identical to TRBD1. Germline V lookup: CDR1 SGHNT, CDR2 YYREEE (reference sequence). The CDR3 spans 15 residues. The J segment lost 1 base and the V segment lost 5 bases, leaving 6 bases of the junction unmatched.